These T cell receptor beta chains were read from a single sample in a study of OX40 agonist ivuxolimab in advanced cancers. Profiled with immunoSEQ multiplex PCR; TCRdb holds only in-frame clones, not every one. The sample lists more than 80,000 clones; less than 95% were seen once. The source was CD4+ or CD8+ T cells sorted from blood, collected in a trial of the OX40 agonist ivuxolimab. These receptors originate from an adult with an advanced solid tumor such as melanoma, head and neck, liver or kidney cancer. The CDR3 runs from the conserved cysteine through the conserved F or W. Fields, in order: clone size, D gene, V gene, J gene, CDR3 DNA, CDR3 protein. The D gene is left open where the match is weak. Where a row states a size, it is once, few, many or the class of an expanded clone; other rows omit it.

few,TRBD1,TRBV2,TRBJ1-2,TGTGCCAGCAGTCAGGGGGCCTCCTACACCTTC,CASSQGASYTF
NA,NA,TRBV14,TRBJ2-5,TGTGCCAGCAGAGGGACGGGATGGGAGACCCAGTACTTC,CASRGTGWETQYF
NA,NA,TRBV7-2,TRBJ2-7,TGTGCCAGCAGAAGGACCGTAGGGCCCTACGAGCAGTACTTC,CASRRTVGPYEQYF
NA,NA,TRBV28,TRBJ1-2,TGTGCCAGCAGCCTCGGGACTCTCGGCAACTATGGCTACACCTTC,CASSLGTLGNYGYTF
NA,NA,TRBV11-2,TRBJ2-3,TGTGCCAGCAGCTTAGCGCCCGGGGGGCGCGTCCTAATCACAGATACGCAGTATTTT,CASSLAPGGRVLITDTQYF
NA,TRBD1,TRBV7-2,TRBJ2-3,TGTGCCAGCAACAGGGACAGGGGCCCAGATACGCAGTATTTT,CASNRDRGPDTQYF
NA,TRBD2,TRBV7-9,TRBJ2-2,TGTGCCAGCAGCTTACGGCCTCCGGGACTAAACGCGAACACCGGGGAGCTGTTTTTT,CASSLRPPGLNANTGELFF
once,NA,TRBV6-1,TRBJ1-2,TGTGCCAGCAGTCGGGGGACCGTTTATGTCTATGGCTACACCTTC,CASSRGTVYVYGYTF
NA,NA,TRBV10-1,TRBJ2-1,TGCGCCAGCAGTGAGTCGTCAACCTACAATGAGCAGTTCTTC,CASSESSTYNEQFF
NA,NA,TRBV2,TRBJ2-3,TGTGCCAGCAGTGATGTCTCCTCCGTAGATACGCAGTATTTT,CASSDVSSVDTQYF
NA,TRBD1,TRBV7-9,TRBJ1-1,TGTGCCAGCAGCCCGACAGGGATGAACACTGAAGCTTTCTTT,CASSPTGMNTEAFF
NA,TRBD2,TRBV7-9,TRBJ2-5,TGTGCCAGCAGCTTTCAAGGGACTAGGTTAAATTCGGGAGAGACCCAGTACTTC,CASSFQGTRLNSGETQYF
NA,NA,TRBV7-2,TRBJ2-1,TGTGCCAGCAGCTTAGTCGGAGGGGTCGGCTCCTACAATGAGCAGTTCTTC,CASSLVGGVGSYNEQFF
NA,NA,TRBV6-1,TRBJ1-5,TGTGCCAGCAGTGAATTCAGCACAGGGCGTCAGCCCCAGCATTTT,CASSEFSTGRQPQHF
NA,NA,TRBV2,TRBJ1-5,TGTGCCAGCAGTTACAGGGAAGATCAGCCCCAGCATTTT,CASSYREDQPQHF
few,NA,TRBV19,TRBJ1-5,TGTGCCAGTAGTAACAGGGTATCTGGACAGCCCCAGCATTTT,CASSNRVSGQPQHF